This T cell receptor (beta chain) came from a study of blood T cell repertoires in COVID-19. The CDR3 has 19 residues. Trimming took off 0 bases at V and 0 bases at J, with 20 bases between the two ends. Germline lookup yields CDR1 SGDLS and CDR2 YYNGEE. Only one count was recorded for this clone. Profiled with immunoSEQ multiplex PCR; TCRdb holds only in-frame clones, not every one. This sample carries more than 95,000 clones, over 75% of them seen once, and the ten largest clones take 1.8%. The V call is TRBV9, the J call TRBJ2-3, with D possibly TRBD2 on 6 matching bases. The sequence was collected from a human donor with active COVID-19. The donor label of this sample is uncertain. Sequencing was performed on peripheral blood. CDR3 sequence reads: CASSVAAGGTPISTDTQYF. The CDR3 coding sequence is TGTGCCAGCAGCGTAGCGGCGGGTGGGACTCCGATTAGCACAGATACGCAGTATTTT.